This TCR beta chain originates from a study of cytomegalovirus exposure and HLA in healthy donors. Study-level results: Presence/absence analyses assumed roughly uniform sequencing depth across donors. The authors later found TCR association rates varying by HLA locus, with DRB1 most and HLA-C fewest. Fewer N-insertions (relative to the approximately 670-donor mean) were reportedly seen in an Asian-associated ancestry cluster in a later analysis. Cytomegalovirus-associated TCR beta chains were listed, numbering roughly 150.

Turning to this clone: What it binds is not known.

This CDR3 has 14 amino acids. Germline CDR1 is MNHEY and CDR2 is SVGAGI. V gave up 0 bases and J gave up 5 bases, with 11 bases separating them. The PCR was carried out with 60 Vbeta primers and 13 Jbeta primers. Profiled with immunoSEQ multiplex PCR; TCRdb holds only in-frame clones, not every one. Of more than 140,000 clones in the sample, 75% are singletons; the top ten hold over 3%. The sequence was collected from a man in his forties or fifties in good health and CMV-seronegative. Input material: PBMCs. The chain combines TRBV6-5 with TRBJ2-7; a possible D gene is TRBD2 (6 bases). This chain's CDR3 is CASSYSRGSNEQYF. The CDR3 DNA is TGTGCCAGCAGTTACTCTCGGGGGAGCAACGAGCAGTACTTC.